Listed below are T cell receptor beta chains from one sample, sequenced in a study of T cell repertoires in cytomegalovirus infection. The antigens of these receptors remain unknown. TCRdb itself ran the reads through MiXCR, one entry per CDR3 protein. The sample carries 700,000 to 900,000 distinct CDR3 sequences, 25% to 35% recorded once. Sequenced material: cultured CD8+ T cells from PBMCs, taken from culture after CMV antigen stimulation. These TCRs come from a human donor in good health (CMV status not recorded). Some clones in this sample may be carry-over from other donors' samples. Both conserved end residues are part of each CDR3. D genes are given only for firm matches. Clone size is stated in some rows and not others, as once, few, many or a class when expanded.

j_call | d_call | v_call | clone_size | cdr3_aa | cdr3_nt
TRBJ1-1 | NA | TRBV6-6 | NA | CASTQAGRGTEAFF | TGTGCCAGCACCCAGGCGGGGAGAGGGACTGAAGCTTTCTTT
TRBJ1-1 | TRBD1 | TRBV5-1 | NA | CASSLDGQGGAEAFF | TGCGCCAGCAGCTTGGACGGACAGGGGGGGGCTGAAGCTTTCTTT
TRBJ1-1 | NA | TRBV27 | few | CASSLAGEFEAFF | TGTGCCAGCAGTTTAGCAGGGGAATTTGAAGCTTTCTTT
TRBJ2-1 | TRBD2 | TRBV7-9 | NA | CASSGTSGGVSYNEQFF | TGTGCCAGCAGCGGGACTAGCGGGGGGGTGTCCTACAATGAGCAGTTCTTC
TRBJ2-7 | TRBD2 | TRBV6-8 | NA | CASSYPTSGGDREQYF | TGTGCCAGCAGTTATCCGACTAGCGGGGGGGACCGCGAGCAGTACTTC
TRBJ2-4 | TRBD2 | TRBV4-3 | NA | CASSQDFGGENIQYF | TGCGCCAGCAGCCAAGATTTTGGGGGGGAAAACATTCAGTACTTC
TRBJ1-1 | TRBD1 | TRBV6-5 | NA | CASRLGQGKTPEAFF | TGTGCCAGCAGGCTGGGACAGGGTAAGACTCCTGAAGCTTTCTTT
TRBJ2-5 | NA | TRBV4-3 | few | CASSPLGLIQETQYF | TGCGCCAGCAGCCCTCTCGGACTTATCCAAGAGACCCAGTACTTC
TRBJ2-2 | TRBD1 | TRBV10-3 | NA | CAMTGENTGELFF | TGTGCCATGACAGGGGAAAACACCGGGGAGCTGTTTTTT
TRBJ1-1 | NA | TRBV5-6 | NA | CASRGGIAEAFF | TGTGCCAGCAGAGGGGGTATCGCTGAAGCTTTCTTT
TRBJ2-2 | NA | TRBV7-3 | NA | CASSPMTASVTGELFF | TGTGCCAGCAGCCCTATGACAGCCTCTGTCACCGGGGAGCTGTTTTTT
TRBJ2-7 | TRBD2 | TRBV27 | NA | CASSLTGGGEQYF | TGTGCCAGCAGTTTAACAGGCGGGGGAGAGCAGTACTTC
TRBJ1-6 | NA | TRBV10-3 | NA | CAISEAGAGNSPLHF | TGTGCCATCAGTGAGGCGGGGGCGGGGAATTCACCCCTCCACTTT
TRBJ1-5 | TRBD1 | TRBV19 | NA | CASSTARGQGVRNQPQHF | TGTGCCAGTAGTACCGCCCGAGGACAGGGGGTTCGTAATCAGCCCCAGCATTTT
TRBJ1-4 | NA | TRBV6-2/TRBV6-3 | many | CASSHEVKLFF | TGTGCCAGCAGCCACGAGGTGAAACTGTTTTTT
TRBJ2-7 | NA | TRBV7-2 | many | CASSPDTGVSYEQYF | TGTGCCAGCAGCCCCGATACGGGAGTCTCTTACGAGCAGTACTTC
TRBJ1-2 | NA | TRBV12-3/TRBV12-4 | few | CAFWTPGDGYTF | TGTGCCTTCTGGACCCCAGGGGATGGCTACACCTTC
TRBJ2-3 | TRBD1 | TRBV7-2 | many | CASNPGQGARDTQYF | TGTGCCAGCAACCCGGGACAGGGGGCTAGAGATACGCAGTATTTT
TRBJ1-2 | TRBD1 | TRBV7-3 | few | CASSSPLDRGSGYTF | TGTGCCAGCAGCTCCCCACTGGACAGGGGCAGCGGCTACACCTTC
TRBJ1-3 | NA | TRBV7-2 | few | CASSWNSLGNTIYF | TGTGCCAGCAGCTGGAACAGCCTCGGAAACACCATATATTTT
TRBJ2-7 | NA | TRBV19 | NA | CASSVDVGVTYEQYF | TGTGCCAGTAGTGTGGACGTCGGGGTCACCTACGAGCAGTACTTC
TRBJ2-2 | NA | TRBV7-2 | many | CASTLTGTGELFF | TGTGCCAGCACCTTAACCGGGACCGGGGAGCTGTTTTTT
TRBJ2-1 | NA | TRBV7-9 | few | CASSLKTGGPGNEQFF | TGTGCCAGCAGCTTAAAAACGGGGGGCCCAGGCAATGAGCAGTTCTTC
TRBJ2-3 | NA | TRBV6-2/TRBV6-3 | few | CASTVPSTDTQYF | TGTGCCAGCACAGTCCCCTCTACAGATACGCAGTATTTT
TRBJ2-5 | TRBD1 | TRBV6-2/TRBV6-3 | NA | CASSRPRTGQETQYF | TGTGCCAGCAGTAGACCCCGGACAGGCCAAGAGACCCAGTACTTC